The clone carrying this T cell receptor beta chain was recorded once. Its antigen remains unidentified. The data derive from a study of cytomegalovirus exposure and HLA in healthy donors. Overall study results and limits: Cytomegalovirus status was reportedly diagnosed by the classifier with high sensitivity and specificity. Owing to their indistinguishability, certain V segments, notably TRBV6-2 and TRBV6-3, were excluded.

In germline, CDR1 is SGHNT, CDR2 YYREEE (reference sequence). The CDR3 totals 19 residues. Unmatched junction bases numbered 7, after V lost 2 bases and J lost 0 bases. Those who donated were healthy bone marrow donors. Primers: 60 Vbeta forward and 13 Jbeta reverse. Only in-frame clones appear in the TCRdb table, and some are missing; sequencing was by immunoSEQ multiplex PCR. The data contain about 180,000 clones, 85% of them seen just once; the ten biggest clones take up 1%. Sequenced input: PBMCs. The chain couples TRBV5-4 to TRBJ2-1, with 14 bases fitting TRBD2. The sequence was collected from a boy younger than 10 in good health and CMV-seronegative. CDR3 region: CASSLGLAGGYSSYNEQFF. The CDR3 DNA sequence: TGTGCCAGCAGCTTAGGACTAGCGGGGGGATACAGCTCCTACAATGAGCAGTTCTTC.